The 17 T cell receptor gamma chains reported below all come from one sample, sequenced in a study of gamma delta lymphoproliferative disorders and STAT genes. Sequencing used genomic DNA taken from PBMCs of patients and controls. TCRdb reanalysed the multiplex PCR reads via CATT. The sample records roughly 4,100 gamma-chain clones, 7% being singletons. Input material: blood. The receptors here all came from a human donor in good health.

By share, this clone ranks as medium-sized. A junction boundary mismatches the germline segment, possibly from a read error. The rearrangement uses TRGV2 and TRGJP1. No J gene is reported in TCRdb; it was inferred here by comparing the DNA with germline. The CDR3 spans 9 residues. Per germline, CDR1 EGSNGY and CDR2 YDSYNSKV. The CDR3: CTTGWFKIF. CDR3 sequence (DNA): TGCACCACTGGTTGGTTCAAGATATTT.

Notes on this clone: The DNA is left out, because the CDR3 cannot be placed on it with certainty; the CDR3 is given as TCRdb lists it. No J gene was named, though the V gene is TRGV3. Germline-derived CDR1 and CDR2 are VTNTFY and YDVSTARD (reference sequence). The CDR3 is made up of 19 amino acids, end residues included. CDR3 sequence reads: CATWDRDIIRNSLAVEQHF.

This clone is medium-sized. The J gene went uncalled, whereas the V gene is TRGV4. The CDR3 has 11 amino acids. The germline V gene has CDR1 EGSTGY and CDR2 YDSYTSSV. DNA for the CDR3: TGTGCCACCTGGGATCTCCCATATGTGCTCTTT. This translates into CATWDLPYVLF.

Within the sample, this clone is medium-sized. The V gene is TRGV10, the J gene TRGJ1 or TRGJ2. The J gene is not listed in TCRdb, so it was assigned here from a DNA match to germline. TRGV10 is labeled an ORF, and its function is uncertain. V shed 8 bases and J 11 bases; nucleotides not matched to a gene: 13. This CDR3 has 12 residues. The chain's CDR3 is CAAWDGGWEKLF. For the CDR3, the DNA is TGTGCTGCGTGGGATGGGGGGTGGGAGAAACTCTTT.

In this sample, this clone is medium-sized. This specimen includes other DNA sequences encoding the same CDR3. The CDR3 here is CATWDGFYYKKLF. The CDR3 DNA is TGTGCCACCTGGGACGGGTTTTATTATAAGAAACTCTTT. The chain uses TRGV2 and TRGJ1 or TRGJ2. TCRdb does not report a J gene; here it was assigned by matching the DNA to germline references. Per germline, CDR1 EGSNGY and CDR2 YDSYNSKV. The J segment lost 3 bases and the V segment lost 0 bases, leaving 2 bases of the junction unmatched. This CDR3 spans 13 amino acids.

This clone was counted only a few times. The V gene is given as TRGV10, and no J gene call is available. TRGV10 falls under the ORF class, with uncertain function. This CDR3 contains 9 residues. The CDR3 DNA sequence: TGCGCGGGATTACTTAATGGACTCTTT. Its translation: CAGLLNGLF.

This clone is judged medium-sized. CDR3 protein: CAAWFRGGYYKKLF. In DNA, the CDR3 is TGTGCTGCGTGGTTCCGAGGCGGCTATTATAAGAAACTCTTT. The V call is TRGV10, the J call TRGJ1 or TRGJ2. No J gene was available from TCRdb, and it was assigned here by a germline match of the DNA. TRGV10 is placed among ORFs of uncertain function. There are 14 residues in the CDR3. With V trimmed by 7 bases and J by 4 bases, 11 bases remained unmatched.

In this sample, this clone turned up many times. The chain carries TRGV2 and TRGJ1 or TRGJ2. TCRdb lists no J gene, so it was determined here by aligning the DNA to germline. CDR3 length: 12 residues. V shed 12 bases and J 3 bases; nucleotides not matched to a gene: 11. Germline loops: CDR1 EGSNGY, CDR2 YDSYNSKV. The CDR3 DNA follows: TGTGCCCCCCGACCGATTTATTATAAGAAACTCTTT. Translated, it gives CAPRPIYYKKLF.

At least ten counts were recorded for this clone. This sequence joins TRGV9 and TRGJP. TCRdb gives no J gene; it was assigned here by matching the DNA to germline. Germline assignment: CDR1 GITISATS and CDR2 ISYDGTV (reference sequence). The CDR3 is 17 residues long. V was pared by 0 bases and J by 5 bases, with 4 bases of the junction left unmatched. CDR3 nucleotide sequence: TGTGCCTTGTGGGAGGTGAAGAAAGAGTTGGGCAAAAAAATCAAGGTATTT. This translates into CALWEVKKELGKKIKVF.

Many counts were recorded for this clone. The gene calls are TRGV2 and TRGJP1. As TCRdb names no J gene, one was assigned here on the basis of a DNA match to germline. V shed 5 bases, J shed 8 bases, and the junction held 2 bases outside the gene matches. The CDR3 runs 11 residues. The germline V gene has CDR1 EGSNGY and CDR2 YDSYNSKV. CDR3 sequence reads: CATWGGWFKIF. The CDR3 region has the DNA TGTGCCACCTGGGGGGGTTGGTTCAAGATATTT.

This clone is judged medium-sized. The chain employs TRGV11 and TRGJ1 or TRGJ2. TCRdb lists no J gene, so it was determined here by aligning the DNA to germline. TRGV11 is labeled an ORF, and its function is uncertain. The CDR3 is 16 amino acids. J lost 2 bases, V lost 4 bases, and 11 bases had no gene match. CDR3 in amino acids: CACWISRLRDYYKKLF. As DNA, the CDR3 is TGTGCCTGCTGGATTAGTCGCTTAAGGGATTATTATAAGAAACTCTTT.

This clone ranks as medium-sized (0.01 to 0.1%). The chain has TRGV8 and TRGJ1 or TRGJ2. TCRdb does not report a J gene; here it was assigned by matching the DNA to germline references. The junction had 7 bases not matched to a gene; V was cut back by 5 bases and J by 6 bases. This CDR3 comprises 12 residues. Germline loops: CDR1 VENAVY, CDR2 YDSYNSRV. The CDR3 region has the DNA TGTGCCACCTGGGCCAGGGTTTATAAGAAACTCTTT. Protein sequence: CATWARVYKKLF.

This clone occurred many times. The chain links TRGV2 to TRGJP1. Matching the DNA to germline supplied the J gene, which TCRdb does not give. This CDR3 spans 16 amino acids. CDR1 is EGSNGY, CDR2 YDSYNSKV, per germline. With 2 bases clipped from V and 0 bases from J, the junction kept 6 bases outside the gene matches. The CDR3 DNA reads as TGTGCCACCTGGGACGCGTTGAATACCACTGGTTGGTTCAAGATATTT. Its protein product is CATWDALNTTGWFKIF.

By sample fraction, this clone is medium-sized (0.01 to 0.1%). No J gene call was made, and the V gene is TRGV10. TRGV10 is flagged as an ORF with uncertain function. This CDR3 comprises 11 residues. The CDR3 region has the DNA TGTGCTGCGTGGAGTCACCAAAAGAGACTCTTT. It is translated as CAAWSHQKRLF.

This clone was recorded at least ten times. The chain couples TRGV4 to TRGJ1 or TRGJ2. The J gene, missing from TCRdb, was assigned here through DNA to germline matching. The CDR3 extends over 13 amino acids. V dropped 0 bases and J dropped 12; count of bases not matched to a gene: 11. Germline V CDR1 and CDR2: EGSTGY, YDSYTSSV. The CDR3 protein is CATWDGGLRGKLF. CDR3 bases: TGTGCCACCTGGGATGGGGGTTTGAGGGGGAAACTCTTT.

This clone ranks as medium-sized (0.01 to 0.1%). The V gene is TRGV10, the J gene TRGJ1 or TRGJ2. The J gene was missing in TCRdb and was found by matching the end of the DNA to germline. TRGV10 is reported as an ORF; its role is uncertain. This CDR3 is 15 amino acids long. Trimming took 8 bases from V and 3 from J; bases not matched to a gene: 14. Here the CDR3 reads CAAWGRWGGYYKKLF. The DNA of the CDR3 is TGTGCTGCGTGGGGTCGTTGGGGGGGTTATTATAAGAAACTCTTT.

This clone is medium-sized in the sample. V is TRGV10 and J is TRGJ1 or TRGJ2. TCRdb carries no J gene annotation; the J gene was assigned here by matching the DNA with germline. TRGV10 is marked as an open reading frame, function uncertain. The V segment lost 8 bases and the J segment 9 bases; nucleotides outside the gene matches: 17. This CDR3 comprises 14 residues. CDR3 nucleotides: TGTGCTGCGTGGGATTGGTACGCTCCCGTTAAGAAACTCTTT. Its protein is CAAWDWYAPVKKLF.